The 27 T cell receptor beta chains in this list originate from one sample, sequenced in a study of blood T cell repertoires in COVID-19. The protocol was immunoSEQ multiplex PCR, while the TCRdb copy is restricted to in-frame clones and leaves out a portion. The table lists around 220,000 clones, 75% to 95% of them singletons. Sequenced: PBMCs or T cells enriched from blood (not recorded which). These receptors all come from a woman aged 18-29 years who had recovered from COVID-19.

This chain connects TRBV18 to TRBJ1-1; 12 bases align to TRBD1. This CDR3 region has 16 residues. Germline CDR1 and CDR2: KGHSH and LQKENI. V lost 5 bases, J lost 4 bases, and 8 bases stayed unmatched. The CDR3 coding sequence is TGTGCCAGCTCATCCGGGACAGGGGGCGGTGGCACTGAAGCTTTCTTT. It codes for CASSSGTGGGGTEAFF. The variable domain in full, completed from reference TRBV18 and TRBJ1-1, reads NAGVMQNPRHLVRRRGQEARLRCSPMKGHSHVYWYRQLPEEGLKFMVYLQKENIIDESGMPKERFSAEFPKEGPSILRIQQVVRGDSAAYFCASSSGTGGGGTEAFFGQGTRLTVV.

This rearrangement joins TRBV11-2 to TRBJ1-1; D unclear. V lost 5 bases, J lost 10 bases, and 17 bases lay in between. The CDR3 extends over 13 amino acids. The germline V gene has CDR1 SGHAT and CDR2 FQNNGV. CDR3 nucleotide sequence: TGTGCCAGCAGCAGCATGTCTATCGGAGGAGCTTTCTTT. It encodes CASSSMSIGGAFF.

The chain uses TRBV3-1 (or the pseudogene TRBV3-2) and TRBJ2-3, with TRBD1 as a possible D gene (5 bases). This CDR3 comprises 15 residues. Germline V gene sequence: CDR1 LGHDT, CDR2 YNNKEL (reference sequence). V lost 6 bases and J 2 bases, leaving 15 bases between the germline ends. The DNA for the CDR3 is TGTGCCAGCAGGTCCAAGGGGTTTGTCACAGATACGCAGTATTTT. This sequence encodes CASRSKGFVTDTQYF.

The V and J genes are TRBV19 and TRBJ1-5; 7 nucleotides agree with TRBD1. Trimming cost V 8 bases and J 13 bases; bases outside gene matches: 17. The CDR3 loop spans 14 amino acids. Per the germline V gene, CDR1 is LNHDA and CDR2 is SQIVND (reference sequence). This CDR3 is CASSVQRRWDSQHF. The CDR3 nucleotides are TGTGCCAGTTCAGTACAGCGTCGGTGGGACAGTCAGCATTTT.

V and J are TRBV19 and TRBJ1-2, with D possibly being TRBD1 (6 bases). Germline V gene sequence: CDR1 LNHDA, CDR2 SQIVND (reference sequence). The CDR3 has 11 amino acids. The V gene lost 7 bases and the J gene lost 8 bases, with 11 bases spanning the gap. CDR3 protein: CASTRGGGYTF. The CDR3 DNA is TGTGCCAGTACCAGGGGTGGGGGCTACACCTTC.

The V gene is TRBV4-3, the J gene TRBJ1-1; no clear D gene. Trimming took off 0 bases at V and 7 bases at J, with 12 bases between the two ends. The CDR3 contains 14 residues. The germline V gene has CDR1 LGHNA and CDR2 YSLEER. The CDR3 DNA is TGCGCCAGCAGCCAAGAACGTCAGGCAGTTGAAGCTTTCTTT. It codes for CASSQERQAVEAFF.

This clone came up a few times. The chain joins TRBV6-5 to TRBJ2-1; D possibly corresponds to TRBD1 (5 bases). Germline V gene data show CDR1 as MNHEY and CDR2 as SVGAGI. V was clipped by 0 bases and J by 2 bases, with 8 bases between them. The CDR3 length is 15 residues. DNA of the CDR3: TGTGCCAGCAGTTACTCAGGGGAAACCTACAATGAGCAGTTCTTC. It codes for CASSYSGETYNEQFF.

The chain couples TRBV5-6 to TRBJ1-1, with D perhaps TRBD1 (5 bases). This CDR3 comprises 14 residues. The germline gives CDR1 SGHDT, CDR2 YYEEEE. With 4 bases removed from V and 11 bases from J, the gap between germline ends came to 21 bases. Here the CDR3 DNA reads TGTGCCAGCAGCACCCAGTTTGGGGCTCGCCGCGCTTTCTTT. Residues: CASSTQFGARRAFF.

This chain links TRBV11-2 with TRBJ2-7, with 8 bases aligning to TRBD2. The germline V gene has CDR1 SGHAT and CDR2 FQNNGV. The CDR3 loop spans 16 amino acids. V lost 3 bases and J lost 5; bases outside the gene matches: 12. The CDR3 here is CASSFRGAGVRHEQYF. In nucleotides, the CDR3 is TGTGCCAGCAGCTTCCGGGGAGCGGGAGTACGACACGAGCAGTACTTC.

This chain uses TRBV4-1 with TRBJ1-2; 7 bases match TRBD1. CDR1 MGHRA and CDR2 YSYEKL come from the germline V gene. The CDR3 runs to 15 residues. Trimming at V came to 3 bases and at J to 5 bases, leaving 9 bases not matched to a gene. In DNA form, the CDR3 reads TGCGCCAGCAGCCAGCCCGTGGGACAGTTATATGGCTACACCTTC. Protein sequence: CASSQPVGQLYGYTF.

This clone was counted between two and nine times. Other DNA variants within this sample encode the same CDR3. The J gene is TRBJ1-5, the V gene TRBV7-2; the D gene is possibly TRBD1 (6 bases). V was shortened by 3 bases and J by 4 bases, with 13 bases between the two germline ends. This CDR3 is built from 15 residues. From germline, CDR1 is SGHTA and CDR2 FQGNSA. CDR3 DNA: TGTGCCAGCAGCTTGGGGGGGCGGTCGAATCAGCCCCAGCATTTT. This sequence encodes CASSLGGRSNQPQHF.

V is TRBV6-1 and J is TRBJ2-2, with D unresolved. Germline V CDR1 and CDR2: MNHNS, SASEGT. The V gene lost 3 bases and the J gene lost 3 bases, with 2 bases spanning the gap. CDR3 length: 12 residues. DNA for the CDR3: TGTGCCAGCAGTGACGACACCGGGGAGCTGTTTTTT. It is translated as CASSDDTGELFF.

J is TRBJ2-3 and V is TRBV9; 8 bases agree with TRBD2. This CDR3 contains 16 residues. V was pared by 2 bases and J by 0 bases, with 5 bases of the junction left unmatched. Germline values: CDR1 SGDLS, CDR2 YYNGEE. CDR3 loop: CASSVGAGASTDTQYF. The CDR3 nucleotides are TGTGCCAGCAGCGTTGGAGCGGGGGCGAGCACAGATACGCAGTATTTT.

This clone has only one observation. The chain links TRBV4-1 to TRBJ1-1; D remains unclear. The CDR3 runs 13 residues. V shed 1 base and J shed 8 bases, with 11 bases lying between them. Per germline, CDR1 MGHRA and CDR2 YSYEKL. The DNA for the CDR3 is TGCGCCAGCAGCCAAGTCGTGGGAGGCGAAGCTTTCTTT. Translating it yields CASSQVVGGEAFF.

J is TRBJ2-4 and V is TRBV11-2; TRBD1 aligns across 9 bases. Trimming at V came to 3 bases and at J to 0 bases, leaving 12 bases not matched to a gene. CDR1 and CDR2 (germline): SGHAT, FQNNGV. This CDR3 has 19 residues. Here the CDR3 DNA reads TGTGCCAGCAGCTTCGGGGACAGGGAAACTTACTTAGCCAAAAACATTCAGTACTTC. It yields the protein CASSFGDRETYLAKNIQYF.

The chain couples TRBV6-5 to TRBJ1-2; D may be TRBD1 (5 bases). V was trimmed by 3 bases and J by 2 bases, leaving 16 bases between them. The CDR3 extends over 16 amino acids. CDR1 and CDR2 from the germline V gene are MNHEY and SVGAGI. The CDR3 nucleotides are TGTGCCAGCAGTTATTTAGGGGCAGGGAAAAACTATGGCTACACCTTC. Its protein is CASSYLGAGKNYGYTF.

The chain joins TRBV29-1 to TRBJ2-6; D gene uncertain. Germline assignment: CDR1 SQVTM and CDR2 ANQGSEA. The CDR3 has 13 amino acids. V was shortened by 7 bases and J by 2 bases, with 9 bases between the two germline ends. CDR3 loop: CSAKKPGANVLTF. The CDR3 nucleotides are TGCAGCGCCAAAAAGCCTGGGGCCAACGTCCTGACTTTC. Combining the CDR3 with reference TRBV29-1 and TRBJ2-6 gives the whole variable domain SAVISQKPSRDICQRGTSLTIQCQVDSQVTMMFWYRQQPGQSLTLIATANQGSEATYESGFVIDKFPISRPNLTFSTLTVSNMSPEDSSIYLCSAKKPGANVLTFGAGSRLTVL.

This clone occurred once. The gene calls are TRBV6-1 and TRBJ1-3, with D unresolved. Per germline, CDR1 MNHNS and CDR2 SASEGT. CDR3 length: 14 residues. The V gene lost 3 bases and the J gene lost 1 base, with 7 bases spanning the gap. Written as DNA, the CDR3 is TGTGCCAGCAGTGACACTTGGTCTGGAAACACCATATATTTT. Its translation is CASSDTWSGNTIYF.

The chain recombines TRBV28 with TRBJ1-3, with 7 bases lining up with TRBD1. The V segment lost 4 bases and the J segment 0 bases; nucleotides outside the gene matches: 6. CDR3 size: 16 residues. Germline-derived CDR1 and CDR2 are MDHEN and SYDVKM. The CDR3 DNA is TGTGCCAGCAGTTACGGACAGGTGCACTCTGGAAACACCATATATTTT. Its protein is CASSYGQVHSGNTIYF. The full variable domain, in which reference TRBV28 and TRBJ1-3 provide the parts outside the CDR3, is DVKVTQSSRYLVKRTGEKVFLECVQDMDHENMFWYRQDPGLGLRLIYFSYDVKMKEKGDIPEGYSVSREKKERFSLILESASTNQTSMYLCASSYGQVHSGNTIYFGEGSWLTVV.

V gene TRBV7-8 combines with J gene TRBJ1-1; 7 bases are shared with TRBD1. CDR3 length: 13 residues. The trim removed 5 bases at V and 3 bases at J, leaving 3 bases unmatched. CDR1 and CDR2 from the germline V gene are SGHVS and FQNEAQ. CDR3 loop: CASSPGTDTEAFF. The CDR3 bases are TGTGCCAGCAGCCCCGGGACAGACACTGAAGCTTTCTTT.

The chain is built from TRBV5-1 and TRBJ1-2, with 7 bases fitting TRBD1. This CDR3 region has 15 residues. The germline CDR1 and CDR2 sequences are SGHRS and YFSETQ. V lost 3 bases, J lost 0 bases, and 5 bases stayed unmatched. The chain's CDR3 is CASSSGTDSNYGYTF. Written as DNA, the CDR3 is TGCGCCAGCAGCTCCGGGACAGACTCTAACTATGGCTACACCTTC.

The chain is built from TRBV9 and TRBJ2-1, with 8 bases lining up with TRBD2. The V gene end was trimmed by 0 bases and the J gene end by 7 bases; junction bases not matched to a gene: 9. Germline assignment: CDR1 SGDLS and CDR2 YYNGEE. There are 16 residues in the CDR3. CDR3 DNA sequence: TGTGCCAGCAGCGTAGTAGCTGGCGGGGGGTTAAATGAGCAGTTCTTC. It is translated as CASSVVAGGGLNEQFF.

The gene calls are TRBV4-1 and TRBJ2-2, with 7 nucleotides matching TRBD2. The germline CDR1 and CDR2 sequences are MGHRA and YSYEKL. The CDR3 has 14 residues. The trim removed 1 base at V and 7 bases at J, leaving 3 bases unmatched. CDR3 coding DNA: TGCGCCAGCAGCCAAGGTCTAGCGGTCGGGGAGCTGTTTTTT. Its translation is CASSQGLAVGELFF.

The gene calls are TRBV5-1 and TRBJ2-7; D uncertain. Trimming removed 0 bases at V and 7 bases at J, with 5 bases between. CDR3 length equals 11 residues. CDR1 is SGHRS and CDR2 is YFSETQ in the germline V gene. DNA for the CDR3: TGCGCCAGCAGCTTGGCGAGTGAGCAGTACTTC. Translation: CASSLASEQYF.

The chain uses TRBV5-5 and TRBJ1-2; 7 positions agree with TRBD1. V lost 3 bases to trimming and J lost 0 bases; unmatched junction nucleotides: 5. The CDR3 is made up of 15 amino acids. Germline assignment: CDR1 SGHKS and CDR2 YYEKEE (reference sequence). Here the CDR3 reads CASSYRTGTNYGYTF. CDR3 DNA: TGTGCCAGCAGCTACCGGACAGGAACTAACTATGGCTACACCTTC. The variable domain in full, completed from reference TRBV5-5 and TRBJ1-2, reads DAGVTQSPTHLIKTRGQQVTLRCSPISGHKSVSWYQQVLGQGPQFIFQYYEKEERGRGNFPDRFSARQFPNYSSELNVNALLLGDSALYLCASSYRTGTNYGYTFGSGTRLTVV.

CDR3 protein: CASSPGGEAFF. The CDR3 nucleotides are TGTGCCAGCAGCCCGGGGGGTGAAGCTTTCTTT. This chain uses TRBV3-1 (or the pseudogene TRBV3-2) with TRBJ1-1; possible D gene TRBD1, 5 bases. This CDR3 is 11 amino acids long. Trimming removed 4 bases at V and 7 bases at J, with 7 bases between. CDR1 and CDR2 (germline): LGHDT, YNNKEL (reference sequence).

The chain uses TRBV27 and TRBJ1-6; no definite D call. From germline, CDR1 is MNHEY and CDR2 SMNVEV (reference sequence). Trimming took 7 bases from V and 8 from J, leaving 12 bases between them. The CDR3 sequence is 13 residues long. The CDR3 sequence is CASKWRVDSPLHF. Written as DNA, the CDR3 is TGTGCCAGCAAATGGAGGGTCGATTCACCCCTCCACTTT.